One TCR beta chain is described in this entry. Its specificity is unknown. Sequencing used immunoSEQ multiplex PCR; TCRdb keeps in-frame clones, though not all of them. The sample consists of tens of thousands of clones, roughly 76% of them appearing once. This sample was included in a study of vaccination effects on CD4 cells after COVID-19. After expansion with viral peptide pools in the ViraFEST assay, antigen-specific CD4+ T cells were sequenced. Cultured cells yielded isolated CD4+ T cells after less than 11 days. Among the vaccine recipients, none had a prior SARS-CoV-2 infection, and nucleocapsid antibodies were negative. Wells of more than 1.5 million PBMC each were grown with 10 IU/ml IL-2 and roughly 9.9 ug/ml peptides. Days 3 and 7 saw half the medium replaced with IL-2 medium. Whole-study findings and limits: Small numbers of convalescent patients limited the study. It also lacked early post-infection timepoints.

This material consisted of CD4+ T cells from PBMCs cultured with HCoV-229E spike peptides, taken before COVID-19 vaccination. This sequence was found in a human donor who received a COVID-19 vaccine.

CDR3 sequence: CASSHAPGQTYEQYV. The CDR3 DNA follows: TGTGCCAGCTCACACGCTCCGGGACAGACCTACGAGCAGTACGTC. The chain employs TRBV18 and TRBJ2-7, with 7 bases fitting TRBD1. V trimming: 4 bases; J trimming: 2 bases; junction bases outside the gene matches: 8. Germline CDR1 KGHSH, CDR2 LQKENI. This CDR3 contains 15 residues.